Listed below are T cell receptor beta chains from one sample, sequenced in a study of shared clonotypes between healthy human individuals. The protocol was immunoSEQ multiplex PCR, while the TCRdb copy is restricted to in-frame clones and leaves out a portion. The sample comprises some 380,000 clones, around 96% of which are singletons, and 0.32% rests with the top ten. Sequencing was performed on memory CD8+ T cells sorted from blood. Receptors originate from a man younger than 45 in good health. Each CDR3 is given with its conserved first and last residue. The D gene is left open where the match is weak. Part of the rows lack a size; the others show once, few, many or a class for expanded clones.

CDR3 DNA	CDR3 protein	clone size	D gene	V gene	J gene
TGTGCCAGCAGTCCCCGGACAGGGCTGGAGACCCAGTACTTC	CASSPRTGLETQYF	-	TRBD1	TRBV2	TRBJ2-5
TGCGCCAGCAGTCGCAGGGGGGCCGGAACAGATACGCAGTATTTT	CASSRRGAGTDTQYF	once	-	TRBV5-1	TRBJ2-3
TGTGCCAGCAGCGGGACAGGGAATAGCAATCAGCCCCAGCATTTT	CASSGTGNSNQPQHF	-	TRBD1	TRBV7-9	TRBJ1-5
TGTGCCAGCAGCTTGGGGTCAGCCAAAAACATTCAGTACTTC	CASSLGSAKNIQYF	-	-	TRBV7-9	TRBJ2-4
TGTGCCAGCAGTGAATGGTGGGAAAGGGATCAGCCCCAGCATTTT	CASSEWWERDQPQHF	-	-	TRBV6-1	TRBJ1-5
TGTGCCAGCAGCTTGGCCAGGGGTGAGCAGTTCTTC	CASSLARGEQFF	once	-	TRBV5-5	TRBJ2-1
TGTGCCAGCAGCCCCCGCGACGGGAGGGCCAGGAATGAGCAGTTCTTC	CASSPRDGRARNEQFF	-	TRBD2	TRBV6-4	TRBJ2-1
TGTGCCAGCAGCTTAGTCCGCTATGGCTACACCTTC	CASSLVRYGYTF	-	-	TRBV7-9	TRBJ1-2
TGTGCCAGCGCTACTAGTTCCGAGCAGTACTTC	CASATSSEQYF	once	-	TRBV6-5	TRBJ2-7
TGTGCCAGCAGCTTAGTTAGCGAGCAGTACTTC	CASSLVSEQYF	-	-	TRBV7-9	TRBJ2-7
TGCGCCAGCAGCTTGGCAGGGTCCTACGAGCAGTACTTC	CASSLAGSYEQYF	few	-	TRBV5-1	TRBJ2-7